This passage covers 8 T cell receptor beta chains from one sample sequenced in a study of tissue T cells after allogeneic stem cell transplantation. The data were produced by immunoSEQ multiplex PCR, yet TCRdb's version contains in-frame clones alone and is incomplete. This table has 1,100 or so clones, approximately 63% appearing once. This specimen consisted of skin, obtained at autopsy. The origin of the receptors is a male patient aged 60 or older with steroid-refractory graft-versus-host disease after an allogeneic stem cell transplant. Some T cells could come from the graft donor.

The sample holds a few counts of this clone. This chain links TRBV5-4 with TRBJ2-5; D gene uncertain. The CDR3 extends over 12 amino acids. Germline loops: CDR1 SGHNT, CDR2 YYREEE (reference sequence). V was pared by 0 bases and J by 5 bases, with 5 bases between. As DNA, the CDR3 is TGTGCCAGCAGCTTGGATACTGAGACCCAGTACTTC. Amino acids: CASSLDTETQYF.

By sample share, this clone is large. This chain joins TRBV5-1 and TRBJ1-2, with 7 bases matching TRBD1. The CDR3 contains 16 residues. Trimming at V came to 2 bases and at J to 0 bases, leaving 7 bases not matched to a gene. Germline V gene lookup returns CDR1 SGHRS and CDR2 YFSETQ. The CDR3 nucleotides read TGCGCCAGCAGCTTCAAAGGGGGCGCCTCTAACTATGGCTACACCTTC. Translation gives CASSFKGGASNYGYTF.

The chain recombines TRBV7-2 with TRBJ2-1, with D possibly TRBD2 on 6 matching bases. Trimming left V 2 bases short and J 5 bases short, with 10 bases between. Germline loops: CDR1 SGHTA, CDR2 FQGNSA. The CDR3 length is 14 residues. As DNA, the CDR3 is TGTGCCAGCAGCTTATGGACTATCGACAATGAGCAGTTCTTC. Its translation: CASSLWTIDNEQFF.

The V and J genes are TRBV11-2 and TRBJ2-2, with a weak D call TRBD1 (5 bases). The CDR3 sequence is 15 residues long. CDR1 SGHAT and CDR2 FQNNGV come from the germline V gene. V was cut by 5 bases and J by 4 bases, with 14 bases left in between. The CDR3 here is CASSPRVTSTGELFF. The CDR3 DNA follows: TGTGCCAGCAGCCCCAGGGTAACGAGCACCGGGGAGCTGTTTTTT.

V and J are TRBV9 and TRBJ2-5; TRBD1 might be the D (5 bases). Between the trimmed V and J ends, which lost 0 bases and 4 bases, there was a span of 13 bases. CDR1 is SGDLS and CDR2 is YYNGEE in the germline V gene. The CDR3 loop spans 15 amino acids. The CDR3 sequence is CASSVDGAAGETQYF. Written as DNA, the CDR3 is TGTGCCAGCAGCGTAGATGGGGCTGCAGGAGAGACCCAGTACTTC.

CDR3 sequence: CASSLRSGDQETQYF. CDR3 in DNA: TGCGCCAGCAGCTTGAGGTCGGGAGACCAAGAGACCCAGTACTTC. The rearrangement links TRBV5-1 to TRBJ2-5, with a weak D call TRBD2 (6 bases). V shed 1 base and J shed 0 bases, with 10 bases lying between them. The CDR3 loop spans 15 amino acids. The germline CDR1 and CDR2 sequences are SGHRS and YFSETQ. Full variable domain (missing parts from reference TRBV5-1 and TRBJ2-5): KAGVTQTPRYLIKTRGQQVTLSCSPISGHRSVSWYQQTPGQGLQFLFEYFSETQRNKGNFPGRFSGRQFSNSRSEMNVSTLELGDSALYLCASSLRSGDQETQYFGPGTRLLVL.

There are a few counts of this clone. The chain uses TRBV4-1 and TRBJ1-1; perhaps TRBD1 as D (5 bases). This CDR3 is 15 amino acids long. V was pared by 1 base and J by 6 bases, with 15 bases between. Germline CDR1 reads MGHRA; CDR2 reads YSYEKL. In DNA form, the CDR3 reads TGCGCCAGCAGCCAAGTCCCAGGGTCGGTTCCTGAAGCTTTCTTT. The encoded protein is CASSQVPGSVPEAFF.

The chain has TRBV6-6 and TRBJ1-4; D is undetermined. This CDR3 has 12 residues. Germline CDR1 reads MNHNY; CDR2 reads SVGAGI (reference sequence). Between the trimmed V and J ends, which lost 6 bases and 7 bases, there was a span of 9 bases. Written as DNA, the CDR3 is TGTGCCAGCAGGGAAAAGGGTGAAAAACTGTTTTTT. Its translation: CASREKGEKLFF.